This T cell receptor (beta chain) was retrieved from a study of blood T cell repertoires in COVID-19. Study as a whole: The study drew acute and convalescent COVID-19 samples from the United States, Italy and Spain. PBMCs, B-cell-depleted T cells, or T cells provided the cDNA or gDNA that made up the material.

The V segment lost 3 bases and the J segment 3 bases; nucleotides outside the gene matches: 6. The CDR3 length is 15 residues. Germline-derived CDR1 and CDR2 are KGHSH and LQKENI. Per the study methods: From reference gene primer amplification, estimates of nucleated cell counts were derived. TCRdb's table, derived via immunoSEQ multiplex PCR, lists solely in-frame clones and lacks some. That table supplies the V and J calls and clone size; D and trimming were determined from the DNA. The table has about 120,000 clones, around 78% seen once. The sample taken for sequencing was peripheral blood. This receptor was obtained from a man in his sixties or seventies with acute or convalescent COVID-19. The chain uses TRBV18 and TRBJ2-3, with TRBD1 matching over 7 bases. For the CDR3, the DNA is TGTGCCAGCTCACCGTTCCGGGACAGAACAGATACGCAGTATTTT. Residues: CASSPFRDRTDTQYF.